This entry lists 18 T cell receptor beta chains sequenced from one sample in a study of blood T cells in healthy people across ages. Next came a second PCR, run for about 6 to 12 cycles, which used a sample-barcoded 5' primer along with a J-beta primer mix. TCRdb fed the 5' RACE reads into MiXCR, producing one record per CDR3 protein. The sample has roughly 1.5 million distinct CDR3 sequences; under 55% are singletons. Material: blood. The receptors originated from a woman between 18 and 30 years old in good health.

V usage is TRBV20-1 and J usage is TRBJ1-6, with a tentative D call TRBD1 (5 bases). The CDR3 spans 14 residues. The ends were cut back, 3 bases at V and 7 bases at J, with 13 bases in the middle. Germline values: CDR1 DFQATT, CDR2 SNEGSKA (reference sequence). The CDR3 nucleotides are TGCAGTGCTAGGGAGGCCAGGGCAAATTCACCCCTCCACTTT. It yields the protein CSAREARANSPLHF.

This chain links TRBV7-2 with TRBJ2-5; 14 bases align to TRBD2. In germline, CDR1 is SGHTA, CDR2 FQGNSA. The V segment lost 3 bases and the J segment 11 bases; nucleotides outside the gene matches: 11. The CDR3 contains 16 residues. The CDR3 reads CASSFSGLAGDNEQYF. CDR3 nucleotides: TGTGCCAGCAGCTTCTCGGGACTAGCGGGAGACAATGAGCAGTACTTC.

This chain uses TRBV6-2 or TRBV6-3 with TRBJ2-7; the D gene is possibly TRBD2 (6 bases). Germline V gene lookup returns CDR1 MNHEY and CDR2 SVGEGT. This CDR3 has 15 amino acids. With 7 bases removed from V and 2 bases from J, the gap between germline ends came to 18 bases. The CDR3 spells CASKTGAGRPYEQYF. CDR3 coding DNA: TGTGCCAGCAAAACGGGTGCGGGGCGCCCCTACGAGCAGTACTTC.

The V call is TRBV7-9, the J call TRBJ2-1, with 11 bases aligning to TRBD2. Looked up from germline, CDR1 is SEHNR and CDR2 is FQNEAQ (reference sequence). The V gene end was trimmed by 8 bases and the J gene end by 3 bases; junction bases not matched to a gene: 6. The CDR3 has 15 residues. CDR3 loop: CASRILAGVYNEQFF. The CDR3 region has the DNA TGTGCCAGCCGAATACTAGCGGGAGTCTACAATGAGCAGTTCTTC.

The V call is TRBV6-5, the J call TRBJ1-6; no reliable D call. The CDR3 has 13 residues. Between the trimmed V and J ends, which lost 5 bases and 7 bases, there was a span of 9 bases. Germline loops: CDR1 MNHEY, CDR2 SVGAGI. This CDR3 is CASSPILNSPLHF. The CDR3, as DNA: TGTGCCAGCAGTCCAATACTGAATTCACCCCTCCACTTT.

This clonotype occurred once. The gene calls are TRBV9 and TRBJ1-3; D gene uncertain. Trimming stripped 1 base from V and 0 bases from J, with 8 bases between. There are 15 residues in the CDR3. Germline V CDR1 and CDR2: SGDLS, YYNGEE. In DNA, the CDR3 is TGTGCCAGCAGCGTAAACCCGAGCTCTGGAAACACCATATATTTT. Its translation: CASSVNPSSGNTIYF. The whole variable domain, filled in from reference TRBV9 and TRBJ1-3, reads DSGVTQTPKHLITATGQRVTLRCSPRSGDLSVYWYQQSLDQGLQFLIQYYNGEERAKGNILERFSAQQFPDLHSELNLSSLELGDSALYFCASSVNPSSGNTIYFGEGSWLTVV.

The J gene is TRBJ1-2, the V gene TRBV25-1, with 8 bases matching TRBD1. This CDR3 contains 13 residues. The germline V gene encodes CDR1 MGHDK and CDR2 SYGVNS. The J segment lost 6 bases and the V segment lost 7 bases, leaving 7 bases of the junction unmatched. The DNA of the CDR3 is TGTGCCAGCACTCTATCAGGGGGCAATGGCTACACCTTC. Translating it yields CASTLSGGNGYTF.

This clonotype came up once. The gene calls are TRBV7-9 and TRBJ1-1, with D maybe TRBD1 (5 bases). V was trimmed by 6 bases and J by 3 bases, leaving 14 bases between them. The CDR3 is 14 amino acids. Germline CDR1 and CDR2: SEHNR and FQNEAQ (reference sequence). The CDR3 is CASSYIAGHTEAFF. DNA of the CDR3: TGTGCCAGCAGTTACATCGCGGGGCACACTGAAGCTTTCTTT.

This clonotype was found a few times. The chain recombines TRBV3-1 with TRBJ1-6; no definite D call. This CDR3 spans 20 amino acids. CDR1 is LGHDT and CDR2 is YNNKEL in the germline V gene (reference sequence). The V end lost 1 base, the J end lost 0 bases, and 19 bases lay between the germline ends. The CDR3 sequence: CASSQGPTHTHRSYNSPLHF. As DNA, the CDR3 is TGTGCCAGCAGCCAAGGGCCTACTCACACCCATCGCTCCTATAATTCACCCCTCCACTTT. Together with reference TRBV3-1 and TRBJ1-6, the CDR3 gives the full variable domain: DTAVSQTPKYLVTQMGNDKSIKCEQNLGHDTMYWYKQDSKKFLKIMFSYNNKELIINETVPNRFSPKSPDKAHLNLHINSLELGDSAVYFCASSQGPTHTHRSYNSPLHFGNGTRLTVT.

The V gene is TRBV27, the J gene TRBJ2-1; maybe TRBD2 (6 bases). The V end lost 4 bases, the J end lost 8 bases, and 12 bases lay between the germline ends. Looked up from germline, CDR1 is MNHEY and CDR2 is SMNVEV (reference sequence). This CDR3 region has 13 residues. The CDR3 nucleotides are TGTGCCAGCAGTTCGGGACTCAGCTATGAGCAGTTCTTC. It encodes CASSSGLSYEQFF.

The chain joins TRBV11-2 to TRBJ2-5; possible D gene TRBD1, 6 bases. Trimming removed 4 bases at V and 0 bases at J, with 15 bases between. There are 16 residues in the CDR3. The V gene's germline CDR1 is SGHAT and CDR2 FQNNGV. The CDR3 DNA sequence: TGTGCCAGCAGCTCGTGGACCAGGGGCCACCAAGAGACCCAGTACTTC. Translating it yields CASSSWTRGHQETQYF. Full variable domain (remainder filled in from reference TRBV11-2 and TRBJ2-5): EAGVAQSPRYKIIEKRQSVAFWCNPISGHATLYWYQQILGQGPKLLIQFQNNGVVDDSQLPKDRFSAERLKGVDSTLKIQPAKLEDSAVYLCASSSWTRGHQETQYFGPGTRLLVL.

This clonotype was recorded many times. The V and J genes are TRBV4-1 and TRBJ2-3; the D gene could be TRBD1 or TRBD2 (5 bases each). The CDR3 consists of 15 residues. Deletions cut 1 base from V and 1 base from J, with 9 bases between. From germline, CDR1 is MGHRA and CDR2 YSYEKL. DNA of the CDR3: TGCGCCAGCAGCCAAGTTTTGGGGGGCACAGATACGCAGTATTTT. Its translation is CASSQVLGGTDTQYF.

V is TRBV2 and J is TRBJ1-2, with 7 bases that match TRBD1. After removal of 3 bases from V and 4 bases from J, the junction contained 14 bases not matched to a gene. This CDR3 has 17 residues. Germline V gives CDR1 SNHLY, CDR2 FYNNEI. The CDR3 region is CASSDFVGGGAGYGYTF. The DNA of the CDR3 is TGTGCCAGCAGTGATTTCGTAGGAGGGGGCGCCGGCTATGGCTACACCTTC.

This clonotype showed up just once. This chain joins TRBV20-1 and TRBJ1-2, with 8 bases lining up with TRBD1. The ends lost 6 bases at V and 2 bases at J; junction bases unmatched: 5. This CDR3 comprises 13 residues. Germline V gives CDR1 DFQATT, CDR2 SNEGSKA (reference sequence). CDR3 in amino acids: CSAATGVNYGYTF. The CDR3 nucleotides are TGCAGTGCGGCGACAGGGGTCAACTATGGCTACACCTTC.

In its sample, this clonotype was seen a few times. This chain uses TRBV4-1 with TRBJ2-7; 8 nucleotides line up with TRBD2. Unmatched junction bases numbered 4, after V lost 3 bases and J lost 3 bases. The CDR3 consists of 14 residues. Germline loops: CDR1 MGHRA, CDR2 YSYEKL. The DNA of the CDR3 is TGCGCCAGCAGCCAGACCCTAGCGGGCTACGAGCAGTACTTC. Encoded protein: CASSQTLAGYEQYF.

This clonotype has a handful of counts. V and J are TRBV15 and TRBJ2-2, with D possibly TRBD2 on 6 matching bases. Trimming took off 0 bases at V and 7 bases at J, with 15 bases between the two ends. This CDR3 region has 16 residues. CDR1 and CDR2 from the germline V gene are LNHNV and YYDKDF (reference sequence). The CDR3 protein is CATSRDHGTSIGELFF. CDR3 in DNA: TGTGCCACCAGCAGAGATCACGGTACTAGCATCGGGGAGCTGTTTTTT. Together with reference TRBV15 and TRBJ2-2, the CDR3 gives the full variable domain: DAMVIQNPRYQVTQFGKPVTLSCSQTLNHNVMYWYQQKSSQAPKLLFHYYDKDFNNEADTPDNFQSRRPNTSFCFLDIRSPGLGDTAMYLCATSRDHGTSIGELFFGEGSRLTVL.

The chain uses TRBV29-1 and TRBJ1-2; 10 nucleotides agree with TRBD1. Germline V lookup: CDR1 SQVTM, CDR2 ANQGSEA. Trimming took 6 bases from V and 7 from J; bases not matched to a gene: 11. CDR3 length equals 14 residues. CDR3: CSVGFGQGGCGYTF. The CDR3, as DNA: TGCAGCGTGGGATTTGGACAGGGGGGATGTGGCTACACCTTC. Full variable domain (missing parts from reference TRBV29-1 and TRBJ1-2): SAVISQKPSRDICQRGTSLTIQCQVDSQVTMMFWYRQQPGQSLTLIATANQGSEATYESGFVIDKFPISRPNLTFSTLTVSNMSPEDSSIYLCSVGFGQGGCGYTFGSGTRLTVV.

About this clonotype itself: A much larger clone lies one base from this, so it may be a read error. CDR3 DNA: TGCGCCAGCAGCTCCGGGACAGCGACTGCAGATACGCAGTATTTT. Translating gives CASSSGTATADTQYF. The chain couples TRBV5-1 to TRBJ2-3; 7 nucleotides line up with TRBD1. CDR1 is SGHRS, CDR2 YFSETQ, per germline. Unmatched junction bases numbered 8, after V lost 3 bases and J lost 4 bases. The CDR3 sequence is 15 residues long.